Each of the 27 T cell receptor beta chains below was sequenced from the same sample in a study of OX40 agonist ivuxolimab in advanced cancers. TCRdb keeps only in-frame clones here, not all; method: immunoSEQ multiplex PCR. The sample lists approximately 63,000 clones; 85% to 90% were seen once. Sequences were derived from CD4+ or CD8+ T cells sorted from blood, sampled in a trial of the OX40 agonist ivuxolimab. These receptors originate from an adult with an advanced solid tumor such as melanoma, head and neck, liver or kidney cancer.

In DNA form, the CDR3 reads TGTGCCAGCAGTTTGGTGGGGCACGGGACTGAAGCTTTCTTT. Its protein product is CASSLVGHGTEAFF. The J gene is TRBJ1-1, the V gene TRBV6-5; tentative D call: TRBD1 (5 bases). Germline V gives CDR1 MNHEY, CDR2 SVGAGI. V was pared by 4 bases and J by 5 bases, with 14 bases between. CDR3 size: 14 residues.

This chain links TRBV27 with TRBJ2-1, with 13 bases fitting TRBD2. V gave up 5 bases and J gave up 5 bases; unmatched junction bases: 9. Germline loops: CDR1 MNHEY, CDR2 SMNVEV (reference sequence). The CDR3 is made up of 17 amino acids. DNA of the CDR3: TGTGCCAGCAGTCCCTTGGGGACTAGCGGGATCCACAATGAGCAGTTCTTC. It yields the protein CASSPLGTSGIHNEQFF.

The chain employs TRBV6-5 and TRBJ1-1; maybe TRBD1 (6 bases). Germline V CDR1 and CDR2: MNHEY, SVGAGI. This CDR3 region has 14 residues. V was clipped by 8 bases and J by 5 bases, with 18 bases between them. The CDR3 loop reads CASEALGGGTEAFF. CDR3 DNA sequence: TGTGCCAGCGAGGCGTTAGGGGGGGGAACTGAAGCTTTCTTT.

The rearrangement joins TRBV27 to TRBJ2-5; D ambiguous. This CDR3 is built from 14 residues. Germline V lookup: CDR1 MNHEY, CDR2 SMNVEV (reference sequence). Trimming stripped 4 bases from V and 2 bases from J, with 11 bases between. The CDR3 DNA sequence: TGTGCCAGCAGTTCTCTGACCTCTCAAGAGACCCAGTACTTC. This encodes CASSSLTSQETQYF.

This chain joins TRBV7-9 and TRBJ2-5; D gene unclear. The CDR3 spans 13 residues. Germline-derived CDR1 and CDR2 are SEHNR and FQNEAQ (reference sequence). V lost 5 bases and J 3 bases, leaving 10 bases between the germline ends. The CDR3 DNA is TGTGCCAGCAGCCCCCGAGGAAAAGAGACCCAGTACTTC. Residues: CASSPRGKETQYF.

Regarding this clone: Sequence at one end of the junction differs from germline and may be a read error. This chain connects TRBV7-7 to TRBJ2-1; TRBD2 agrees at 7 bases. The CDR3 is 16 residues long. CDR1 and CDR2 from the germline V gene are SSHAT and FNYEAQ (reference sequence). For the CDR3, the DNA is TGTGCTAGCAGTCCTAGAGGGGACCTGGCGGGGGATGAGCAGTTCTTC. It yields the protein CASSPRGDLAGDEQFF.

This sequence joins TRBV10-3 and TRBJ1-5; D is undetermined. Germline V gene sequence: CDR1 ENHRY, CDR2 SYGVKD. This CDR3 region has 15 residues. Trimming cost V 6 bases and J 1 base, with 13 bases left between them. CDR3 nucleotide sequence: TGTGCCATCAGCGCCGAAAACAAGAGCAATCAGCCCCAGCATTTT. Translated: CAISAENKSNQPQHF.

The V call is TRBV11-2, the J call TRBJ2-3; 9 bases are shared with TRBD2. The germline CDR1 and CDR2 sequences are SGHAT and FQNNGV. Unmatched junction bases numbered 7, after V lost 5 bases and J lost 4 bases. This CDR3 comprises 15 residues. CDR3 bases: TGTGCCAGCAGCCCCGCTAGCGGGGCCGCAGATACGCAGTATTTT. Its protein is CASSPASGAADTQYF.

This chain connects TRBV27 to TRBJ2-7; D may be TRBD1 (5 bases). Trimming took off 6 bases at V and 4 bases at J, with 16 bases between the two ends. Germline CDR1 is MNHEY and CDR2 is SMNVEV (reference sequence). The CDR3 spans 14 residues. CDR3 bases: TGTGCCAGCAGCCCAGGGTTGGGCCTTTACGAGCAGTACTTC. This codes for CASSPGLGLYEQYF.

This rearrangement joins TRBV6-5 to TRBJ2-1; 7 nucleotides align to TRBD1. The CDR3 has 14 amino acids. The V gene's germline CDR1 is MNHEY and CDR2 SVGAGI. J lost 8 bases, V lost 4 bases, and 8 bases had no gene match. The DNA of the CDR3 is TGTGCCAGCAGTTTTGGAGGTCAGGGGGATGAGCAGTTCTTC. This gives the protein CASSFGGQGDEQFF.

This clone was counted many times. The chain has TRBV11-2 and TRBJ2-7, with 11 bases matching TRBD1. The germline CDR1 and CDR2 sequences are SGHAT and FQNNGV. Trimming took 4 bases from V and 6 from J; bases not matched to a gene: 5. CDR3 length: 14 amino acids. This CDR3 reads CASSSRTGGSEQYF. The CDR3 DNA reads TGTGCCAGCAGCTCACGGACAGGGGGCTCCGAGCAGTACTTC.

This chain connects TRBV25-1 to TRBJ1-1, with 9 bases aligning to TRBD1. J was trimmed by 1 base and V by 6 bases; bases with no gene match: 0. Germline V CDR1 and CDR2: MGHDK, SYGVNS. The CDR3 covers 13 residues. CDR3 nucleotides: TGTGCCAGCAGGACAGGGGGGAACACTGAAGCTTTCTTT. Translating it yields CASRTGGNTEAFF.

The rearrangement links TRBV7-9 to TRBJ2-7; TRBD2 is a possible D gene (6 bases). Looked up from germline, CDR1 is SEHNR and CDR2 is FQNEAQ (reference sequence). The CDR3 contains 14 residues. V lost 2 bases and J 4 bases, leaving 12 bases between the germline ends. The CDR3 loop is CASSLLGGTYEQYF. The CDR3 region has the DNA TGTGCCAGCAGCTTACTTGGCGGGACTTACGAGCAGTACTTC.

This chain joins TRBV5-1 and TRBJ1-6, with TRBD1 as a possible D gene (5 bases). CDR3 length equals 14 residues. Germline V gene lookup returns CDR1 SGHRS and CDR2 YFSETQ. V lost 4 bases to trimming and J lost 8 bases, with 13 bases between them. The CDR3 protein is CASSEPTEYSPLHF. The CDR3 bases are TGCGCCAGCAGCGAGCCGACAGAGTATTCACCCCTCCACTTT.

The chain combines TRBV15 with TRBJ2-4; 8 bases agree with TRBD1. Germline assignment: CDR1 LNHNV and CDR2 YYDKDF (reference sequence). The CDR3 totals 20 residues. V dropped 3 bases and J dropped 0; count of bases not matched to a gene: 16. CDR3 bases: TGTGCCACCAGCAGGGGACTCGGGACAGGCTTGTTTTTAGCCAAAAACATTCAGTACTTC. This translates into CATSRGLGTGLFLAKNIQYF. The full variable domain, its missing parts supplied by reference TRBV15 and TRBJ2-4, is DAMVIQNPRYQVTQFGKPVTLSCSQTLNHNVMYWYQQKSSQAPKLLFHYYDKDFNNEADTPDNFQSRRPNTSFCFLDIRSPGLGDTAMYLCATSRGLGTGLFLAKNIQYFGAGTRLSVL.

The chain combines TRBV7-2 with TRBJ1-2; 7 bases are shared with TRBD1. This CDR3 has 15 amino acids. CDR1 and CDR2 from the germline V gene are SGHTA and FQGNSA. V lost 5 bases to trimming and J lost 4 bases; unmatched junction nucleotides: 10. The DNA of the CDR3 is TGTGCCAGCAGCCTCGCGGAAGGGACAGTCTATGGCTACACCTTC. It translates to CASSLAEGTVYGYTF.

The chain joins TRBV11-2 to TRBJ2-1, with TRBD2 matching 8 bases. This CDR3 region has 18 residues. The V segment lost 6 bases and the J segment 0 bases; nucleotides outside the gene matches: 13. CDR1 is SGHAT and CDR2 is FQNNGV in the germline V gene. The CDR3 protein is CASSQFPPGGSSYNEQFF. The CDR3, as DNA: TGTGCCAGCAGTCAATTTCCACCGGGGGGGAGCTCCTACAATGAGCAGTTCTTC.

J is TRBJ1-6 and V is TRBV27, with D perhaps matching TRBD1 (5 bases). This CDR3 contains 14 residues. Trimming removed 2 bases at V and 13 bases at J, with 15 bases between. Germline V lookup: CDR1 MNHEY, CDR2 SMNVEV (reference sequence). CDR3 sequence (DNA): TGTGCCAGCAGTTTAGCCAGGGCCGGACCGCCCCTCCACTTT. Protein: CASSLARAGPPLHF.

The rearrangement joins TRBV6-5 to TRBJ2-7; tentatively, D is TRBD2 (5 bases). V lost 2 bases, J lost 0 bases, and 8 bases lay in between. Germline V gene sequence: CDR1 MNHEY, CDR2 SVGAGI. The CDR3 runs to 14 residues. CDR3 nucleotides: TGTGCCAGCAGTTACGTCGGGAACTCCTACGAGCAGTACTTC. Residues: CASSYVGNSYEQYF.

The V and J genes are TRBV7-2 and TRBJ2-5; no firm D call. V lost 5 bases to trimming and J lost 5 bases, with 15 bases between them. CDR3 length equals 14 residues. Germline assignment: CDR1 SGHTA and CDR2 FQGNSA. In nucleotides, the CDR3 is TGTGCCAGCAGCCCGGCCGGTAGTGGGGAGACCCAGTACTTC. Amino acid sequence: CASSPAGSGETQYF.

This sequence joins TRBV27 and TRBJ1-1, with 7 nucleotides matching TRBD1. V was pared by 5 bases and J by 6 bases, with 15 bases of the junction left unmatched. The CDR3 runs 16 residues. From germline, CDR1 is MNHEY and CDR2 SMNVEV (reference sequence). In DNA, the CDR3 is TGTGCCAGCAGTCCCGACAGGGTGTGGGGTAGGGCTGAAGCTTTCTTT. It codes for CASSPDRVWGRAEAFF.

The rearrangement uses TRBV4-2 and TRBJ1-5, with D maybe TRBD1 (5 bases). The CDR3 covers 15 residues. Germline CDR1 is LGHNA and CDR2 is YNFKEQ. V lost 0 bases to trimming and J lost 3 bases, with 9 bases between them. The CDR3 is CASSQEGVDNQPQHF. The DNA for the CDR3 is TGTGCCAGCAGCCAAGAAGGGGTAGACAATCAGCCCCAGCATTTT.

J is TRBJ1-3 and V is TRBV4-3; TRBD1 might be the D (5 bases). The V gene lost 0 bases and the J gene lost 4 bases, with 10 bases spanning the gap. In germline, CDR1 is LGHNA, CDR2 YSLEER. This CDR3 contains 15 residues. The CDR3 DNA sequence: TGCGCCAGCAGCCAAGACAGGACATTCGGAAACACCATATATTTT. It specifies CASSQDRTFGNTIYF.

This clone was counted a single time. The chain uses TRBV27 and TRBJ2-5, with D unclear. Per the germline V gene, CDR1 is MNHEY and CDR2 is SMNVEV (reference sequence). V was cut by 2 bases and J by 5 bases, with 9 bases left in between. This CDR3 has 13 amino acids. The DNA for the CDR3 is TGTGCCAGCAGTTTAATCTCCCGGGAGACCCAGTACTTC. This gives the protein CASSLISRETQYF.

This chain joins TRBV5-1 and TRBJ1-1, with 8 nucleotides matching TRBD1. J gave up 6 bases and V 8 bases, and 9 bases lay outside the gene matches. The CDR3 is made up of 13 amino acids. Germline CDR1 reads SGHRS; CDR2 reads YFSETQ. The CDR3 coding sequence is TGCGCCAGTTCCATTGGACAGGGTTCTGAAGCTTTCTTT. This sequence encodes CASSIGQGSEAFF. The full variable domain, its missing parts supplied by reference TRBV5-1 and TRBJ1-1, is KAGVTQTPRYLIKTRGQQVTLSCSPISGHRSVSWYQQTPGQGLQFLFEYFSETQRNKGNFPGRFSGRQFSNSRSEMNVSTLELGDSALYLCASSIGQGSEAFFGQGTRLTVV.

This sequence joins TRBV27 and TRBJ2-7, with D possibly TRBD1 on 5 matching bases. The CDR3 runs to 15 residues. Trimming removed 5 bases at V and 1 base at J, with 15 bases between. Per the germline V gene, CDR1 is MNHEY and CDR2 is SMNVEV (reference sequence). CDR3 protein: CASSPGAGPSYEQYF. The CDR3 DNA sequence: TGTGCCAGCAGTCCCGGAGCAGGGCCGTCCTACGAGCAGTACTTC.

The chain recombines TRBV4-1 with TRBJ1-2; the D is unclear. Looked up from germline, CDR1 is MGHRA and CDR2 is YSYEKL. The ends were cut back, 2 bases at V and 5 bases at J, with 9 bases in the middle. The CDR3 extends over 13 amino acids. The CDR3 spells CASSQSTGYGYTF. Here the CDR3 DNA reads TGCGCCAGCAGCCAATCCACTGGGTATGGCTACACCTTC.